A single T cell receptor beta chain is shown here with its context. The data were obtained in a study of control samples from healthy donors and cancer patients. The CDR3 is 15 residues long. V was cut by 4 bases and J by 4 bases, with 17 bases left in between. Germline V gives CDR1 SGHAT, CDR2 FQNNGV. The assay was immunoSEQ multiplex PCR, and TCRdb's table has in-frame clones only and misses some. The repertoire holds about 84,000 clones, with approximately 82% as singletons. Sequenced input: PBMCs. The clonotype comes from a man aged 55 to 69 with head and neck cancer. The V gene is TRBV11-2, the J gene TRBJ2-7; D remains unclear. The DNA of the CDR3 is TGTGCCAGCAGCTCGTACTACGGCAAGGGTTACGAGCAGTACTTC. This sequence encodes CASSSYYGKGYEQYF.